This TCR beta chain was identified in a study of memory B cells and T cells in multiple sclerosis. V shed 5 bases, J shed 8 bases, and the junction held 8 bases outside the gene matches. Germline-derived CDR1 and CDR2 are LNHDA and SQIVND (reference sequence). The CDR3 is 16 residues long. General study results and limits: Compartments had unequal clone-set sizes, affecting shared clonotype counts.

Notes on this clone: Its antigen is unidentified.

After stimulus-free culture, autoproliferating CFSE-dim and non-proliferating CFSE-high T cells were sequenced separately. Cultures began with about 4.6x10^7 CFSE-labeled PBMCs, unstimulated for 6 to 8 days, with replicate wells pooled. The PBMCs received about 0.5 uM CFSE and serum-free culture with no added stimuli. The table came from immunoSEQ multiplex PCR; TCRdb's copy has only in-frame clones and leaves some out. The sample records approximately 47,000 clones, approximately 80% being singletons. The rearrangement links TRBV19 to TRBJ1-6; TRBD1 agrees at 11 bases. The sequencing sample was made of PBMCs from blood kept in culture. The sequence came from a human donor with multiple sclerosis. CDR3 sequence: CASSPRDRGWYSPLHF. In DNA form, the CDR3 reads TGTGCCAGTAGTCCCCGGGACAGGGGGTGGTATTCACCCCTCCACTTT. The variable domain in full, completed from reference TRBV19 and TRBJ1-6, reads DGGITQSPKYLFRKEGQNVTLSCEQNLNHDAMYWYRQDPGQGLRLIYYSQIVNDFQKGDIAEGYSVSREKKESFPLTVTSAQKNPTAFYLCASSPRDRGWYSPLHFGNGTRLTVT.